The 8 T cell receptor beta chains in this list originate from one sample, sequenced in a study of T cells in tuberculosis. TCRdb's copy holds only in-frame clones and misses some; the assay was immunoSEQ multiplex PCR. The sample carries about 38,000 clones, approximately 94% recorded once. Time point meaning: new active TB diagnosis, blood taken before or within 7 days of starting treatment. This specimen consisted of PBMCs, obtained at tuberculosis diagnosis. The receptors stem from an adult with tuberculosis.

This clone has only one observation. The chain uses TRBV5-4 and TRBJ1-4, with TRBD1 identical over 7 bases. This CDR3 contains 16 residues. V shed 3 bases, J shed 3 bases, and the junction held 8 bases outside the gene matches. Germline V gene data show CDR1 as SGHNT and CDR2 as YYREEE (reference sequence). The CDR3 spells CASSWGSGTANEKLFF. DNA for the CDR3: TGTGCCAGCAGCTGGGGGTCTGGGACAGCTAATGAAAAACTGTTTTTT.

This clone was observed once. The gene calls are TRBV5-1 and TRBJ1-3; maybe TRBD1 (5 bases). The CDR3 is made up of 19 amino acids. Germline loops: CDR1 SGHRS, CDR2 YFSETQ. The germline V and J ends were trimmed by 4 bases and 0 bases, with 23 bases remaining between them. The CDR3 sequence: CASSLRDSYFISSGNTIYF. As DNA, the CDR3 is TGCGCCAGCAGCCTCCGAGACAGCTATTTTATCTCCTCTGGAAACACCATATATTTT.

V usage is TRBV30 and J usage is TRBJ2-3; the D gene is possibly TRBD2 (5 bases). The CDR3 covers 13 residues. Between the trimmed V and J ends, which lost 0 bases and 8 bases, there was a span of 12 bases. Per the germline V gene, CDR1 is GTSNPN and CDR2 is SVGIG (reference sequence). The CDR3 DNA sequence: TGTGCCTGGAGTGTACTAGGATGGGGTACGCAGTATTTT. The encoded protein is CAWSVLGWGTQYF.

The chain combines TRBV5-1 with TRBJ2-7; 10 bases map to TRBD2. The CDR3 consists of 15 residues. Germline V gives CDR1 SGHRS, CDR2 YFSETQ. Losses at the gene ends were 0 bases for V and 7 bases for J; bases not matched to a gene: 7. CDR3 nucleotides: TGCGCCAGCAGCTTGGCTCTAGCGGGGGAGGGAGAGCAGTACTTC. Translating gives CASSLALAGEGEQYF.

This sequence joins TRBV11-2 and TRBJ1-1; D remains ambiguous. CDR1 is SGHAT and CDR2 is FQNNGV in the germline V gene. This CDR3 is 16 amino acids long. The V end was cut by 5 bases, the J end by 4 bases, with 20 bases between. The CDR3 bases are TGTGCCAGCAGCCCCTCGACGGGAGTAAAGGGCACTGAAGCTTTCTTT. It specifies CASSPSTGVKGTEAFF.

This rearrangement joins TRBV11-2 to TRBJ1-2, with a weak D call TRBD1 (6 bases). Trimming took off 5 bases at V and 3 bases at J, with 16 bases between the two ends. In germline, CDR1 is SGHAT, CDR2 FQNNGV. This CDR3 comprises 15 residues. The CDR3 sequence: CASSPMTGEYYGYTF. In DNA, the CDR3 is TGTGCCAGCAGCCCAATGACAGGAGAATACTATGGCTACACCTTC.

The CDR3 DNA sequence: TGCGCCAGCAGGATTCAGGGTCAGGGGGCCAACGTCCTGACTTTC. Translating gives CASRIQGQGANVLTF. The chain employs TRBV5-1 and TRBJ2-6, with D maybe TRBD1 (5 bases). V was trimmed by 5 bases and J by 4 bases, leaving 13 bases between them. CDR1 SGHRS and CDR2 YFSETQ come from the germline V gene. The CDR3 runs to 15 residues. Full variable domain (missing parts from reference TRBV5-1 and TRBJ2-6): KAGVTQTPRYLIKTRGQQVTLSCSPISGHRSVSWYQQTPGQGLQFLFEYFSETQRNKGNFPGRFSGRQFSNSRSEMNVSTLELGDSALYLCASRIQGQGANVLTFGAGSRLTVL.

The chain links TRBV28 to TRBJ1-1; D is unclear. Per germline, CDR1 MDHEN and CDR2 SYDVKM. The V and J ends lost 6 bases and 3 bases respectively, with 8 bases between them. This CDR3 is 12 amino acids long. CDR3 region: CASSRPYTEAFF. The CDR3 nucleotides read TGTGCCAGCAGCCGTCCCTACACTGAAGCTTTCTTT.